These 13 T cell receptor beta chains originate from one sample sequenced in a study of blood T cell repertoires in COVID-19. Here immunoSEQ multiplex PCR was the method, and the copy in TCRdb shows in-frame clones only, minus some. In the table there are some 300,000 clones, 85% to 90% of which are singletons. The sequenced sample was PBMCs or T cells enriched from blood (not recorded which). Receptors were obtained from a woman aged 60-70 years in a cohort exposed to, infected with or recovered from COVID-19 (not recorded which).

The rearrangement uses TRBV16 and TRBJ1-3; the D is unclear. The V gene's germline CDR1 is KGHSY and CDR2 FQNENV. This CDR3 has 16 amino acids. The ends were cut back, 1 base at V and 0 bases at J, with 10 bases in the middle. The CDR3 region is CASSQLRAISGNTIYF. The CDR3 nucleotides are TGTGCCAGCAGCCAATTGAGGGCCATCTCTGGAAACACCATATATTTT.

The J gene is TRBJ1-6, the V gene TRBV18; 9 nucleotides align to TRBD1. Germline loops: CDR1 KGHSH, CDR2 LQKENI. CDR3 length: 15 residues. V gave up 2 bases and J gave up 5 bases; unmatched junction bases: 1. The CDR3 DNA reads TGTGCCAGCTCACCAACAGGGGGCGATAATTCACCCCTCCACTTT. Amino acid sequence: CASSPTGGDNSPLHF.

The gene calls are TRBV5-4 and TRBJ2-2; perhaps TRBD1 as D (6 bases). The germline gives CDR1 SGHNT, CDR2 YYREEE (reference sequence). This CDR3 spans 14 amino acids. V was trimmed by 4 bases and J by 6 bases, leaving 13 bases between them. Here the CDR3 DNA reads TGTGCCAGCAGCCTACGGACAGAATCCGGGGAGCTGTTTTTT. As protein: CASSLRTESGELFF. Supplemented by reference TRBV5-4 and TRBJ2-2, the full variable domain reads ETGVTQSPTHLIKTRGQQVTLRCSSQSGHNTVSWYQQALGQGPQFIFQYYREEENGRGNFPPRFSGLQFPNYSSELNVNALELDDSALYLCASSLRTESGELFFGEGSRLTVL.

The chain combines TRBV30 with TRBJ1-5, with D possibly matching TRBD1 (5 bases). The CDR3 is made up of 14 amino acids. V was cut by 1 base and J by 2 bases, with 9 bases left in between. The germline V gene has CDR1 GTSNPN and CDR2 SVGIG (reference sequence). CDR3 DNA sequence: TGTGCCTGGAGTGGGGGACTGGGCAATCAGCCCCAGCATTTT. Protein: CAWSGGLGNQPQHF.

The V and J genes are TRBV10-3 and TRBJ1-2; TRBD1 aligns across 8 bases. Trimming took 2 bases from V and 4 from J; bases not matched to a gene: 9. Germline CDR1 ENHRY, CDR2 SYGVKD. This CDR3 contains 16 residues. The DNA of the CDR3 is TGTGCCATCAGTGAGGAGGGGCAGGGGGCAGGCTATGGCTACACCTTC. Translation gives CAISEEGQGAGYGYTF.

The rearrangement uses TRBV29-1 and TRBJ2-1, with a tentative D call TRBD2 (6 bases). V lost 4 bases and J 8 bases, leaving 12 bases between the germline ends. CDR3 length: 12 residues. Germline loops: CDR1 SQVTM, CDR2 ANQGSEA. The CDR3 DNA follows: TGCAGCGTTGCGGCCGGGAGTGATGAGCAGTTCTTC. It translates to CSVAAGSDEQFF.

Here the CDR3 reads CASSAADSGANVLTF. CDR3 nucleotides: TGTGCCAGCAGCGCGGCGGATTCTGGGGCCAACGTCCTGACTTTC. The V and J genes are TRBV11-2 and TRBJ2-6; the D is unclear. The germline gives CDR1 SGHAT, CDR2 FQNNGV. The CDR3 sequence is 15 residues long. V was pared by 5 bases and J by 1 base, with 9 bases between. Full variable domain (remainder filled in from reference TRBV11-2 and TRBJ2-6): EAGVAQSPRYKIIEKRQSVAFWCNPISGHATLYWYQQILGQGPKLLIQFQNNGVVDDSQLPKDRFSAERLKGVDSTLKIQPAKLEDSAVYLCASSAADSGANVLTFGAGSRLTVL.

About this clone itself: Other nucleotide sequences from this sample produce the same CDR3. This chain joins TRBV30 and TRBJ2-5; D is unclear. The CDR3 sequence is 11 residues long. The germline V gene encodes CDR1 GTSNPN and CDR2 SVGIG (reference sequence). Trimming took 1 base from V and 3 from J, leaving 3 bases between them. The CDR3 loop is CAWSAKETQYF. DNA for the CDR3: TGTGCCTGGAGTGCTAAAGAGACCCAGTACTTC. The full variable domain, rest sourced from reference TRBV30 and TRBJ2-5, is SQTIHQWPATLVQPVGSPLSLECTVEGTSNPNLYWYRQAAGRGLQLLFYSVGIGQISSEVPQNLSASRPQDRQFILSSKKLLLSDSGFYLCAWSAKETQYFGPGTRLLVL.

Worth noting for this clone: The sample contains more than one DNA sequence encoding this CDR3. The rearrangement uses TRBV5-1 and TRBJ1-2; D is uncertain. CDR1 is SGHRS, CDR2 YFSETQ, per germline. The CDR3 is 13 amino acids. The V end was cut by 0 bases, the J end by 3 bases, with 6 bases between. CDR3 sequence reads: CASSLDGDYGYTF. The CDR3 DNA reads as TGCGCCAGCAGCTTGGACGGGGACTATGGCTACACCTTC.

The chain employs TRBV29-1 and TRBJ1-5; TRBD1 agrees at 7 bases. Germline loops: CDR1 SQVTM, CDR2 ANQGSEA. Losses at the gene ends were 1 base for V and 3 bases for J; bases not matched to a gene: 9. The CDR3 runs 16 residues. CDR3 region: CSVEARGTGSNQPQHF. The CDR3 DNA reads as TGCAGCGTTGAAGCCAGGGGGACGGGTTCCAATCAGCCCCAGCATTTT.

This clone was detected only a few times. The rearrangement uses TRBV5-1 and TRBJ1-1; 8 bases are shared with TRBD1. Trimming cost V 6 bases and J 8 bases; bases outside gene matches: 6. The germline CDR1 and CDR2 sequences are SGHRS and YFSETQ. The CDR3 consists of 12 residues. CDR3: CASNADREEAFF. The CDR3 DNA is TGCGCCAGCAACGCGGACAGGGAAGAAGCTTTCTTT.

Concerning this clone: At the DNA level, this CDR3 is encoded by other sequences in the same sample as well. The chain combines TRBV15 with TRBJ1-2; the match to TRBD1 covers 10 bases. Germline lookup yields CDR1 LNHNV and CDR2 YYDKDF (reference sequence). CDR3 size: 14 residues. Trimming cost V 3 bases and J 5 bases; bases outside gene matches: 3. The CDR3 loop is CATSRDRGRYGYTF. Here the CDR3 DNA reads TGTGCCACCAGCAGGGACAGGGGGAGGTATGGCTACACCTTC.

This sequence joins TRBV6-5 and TRBJ2-2, with 7 bases matching TRBD1. Per germline, CDR1 MNHEY and CDR2 SVGAGI. The junction had 5 bases not matched to a gene; V was cut back by 6 bases and J by 4 bases. The CDR3 covers 14 residues. DNA of the CDR3: TGTGCCAGCAGGCCGGGACAGCTCACCGGGGAGCTGTTTTTT. Translating it yields CASRPGQLTGELFF.